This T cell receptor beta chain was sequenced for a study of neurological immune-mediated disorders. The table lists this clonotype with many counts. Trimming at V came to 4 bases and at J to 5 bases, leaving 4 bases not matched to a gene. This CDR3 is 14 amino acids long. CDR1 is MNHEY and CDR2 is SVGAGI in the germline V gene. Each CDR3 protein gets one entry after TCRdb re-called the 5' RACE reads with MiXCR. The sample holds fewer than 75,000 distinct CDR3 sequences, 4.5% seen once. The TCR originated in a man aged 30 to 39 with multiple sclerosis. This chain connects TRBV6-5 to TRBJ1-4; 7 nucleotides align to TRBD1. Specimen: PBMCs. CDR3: CASSLQGRNEKLFF. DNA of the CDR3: TGTGCCAGCAGTTTACAGGGGAGGAATGAAAAACTGTTTTTT.